This entry lists 22 T cell receptor beta chains sequenced from one sample in a study of esophageal squamous cell carcinoma under preoperative chemotherapy. Stated time point: before preoperative PTX-NDP chemotherapy. TCRdb itself ran the PCR reads through MiXCR, one entry per CDR3 protein. The sample has roughly 30,000 distinct CDR3 sequences, roughly half seen once. The sample was acquired from a patient given preoperative chemotherapy. Receptor source: a human donor with esophageal squamous cell carcinoma. The donor label of this sample is uncertain.

J is TRBJ2-4 and V is TRBV5-1, with 8 bases that match TRBD2. The tail of the sequence fits TRBJ2-3 better, so the J call may be wrong. The CDR3 is 16 residues long. Germline CDR1 is SGHRS and CDR2 is YFSETQ. The CDR3 nucleotides read TGCGCCAGCAGCGCCGGGGGGGGCTCAGCCAAAAATATTCAGTATTTT. Residues: CASSAGGGSAKNIQYF.

This clonotype was observed a few times. As the CDR3 is not closed by the conserved phenylalanine or tryptophan, this likely results from a read error. Because the CDR3's place on the DNA is in doubt, the DNA is left out and the CDR3 is given as listed by TCRdb. The V and J genes are TRBV7-2 and TRBJ2-2. The CDR3 extends over 8 residues, inclusive of both ends. The V gene's germline CDR1 is SGHTA and CDR2 FQGNSA. CDR3 amino acids: CASSLGFA.

As concerns this clonotype: A junction boundary mismatches the germline segment, possibly from a read error. J is TRBJ2-3 and V is TRBV7-2, with D perhaps matching TRBD1 or TRBD2 (6 bases each). CDR1 SGHTA and CDR2 FQGNSA come from the germline V gene. The length of the CDR3 is 16 residues. The CDR3 bases are TGTGCCAGCGCGGGGCTCGGGGGCCGTGACCCAGAGACGCAGTATTTC. Protein sequence: CASAGLGGRDPETQYF.

As concerns this clonotype: The junction differs from germline at one of its ends, possibly a read error. The chain uses TRBV7-3 and TRBJ2-3, with 8 bases identical to TRBD2. The germline V gene encodes CDR1 SGHTA and CDR2 FQGTGA. CDR3 length: 18 amino acids. CDR3 nucleotide sequence: TGTGCCAGCAGCTTGGGAAGGAGTGGGAGCGGGAGCACAGAGACCCAGTACTTT. It translates to CASSLGRSGSGSTETQYF.

This clonotype counts as large (0.1 to 1%). This chain joins TRBV7-2 and TRBJ2-2; weak D call: TRBD1 (5 bases). Germline lookup yields CDR1 SGHTA and CDR2 FQGNSA. V was cut by 3 bases and J by 5 bases, with 7 bases left in between. There are 13 residues in the CDR3. The CDR3 spells CASSFRVTGELFF. The CDR3 bases are TGTGCCAGCAGCTTCAGGGTAACCGGGGAGCTGTTTTTT. Looking up the rest from reference TRBV7-2 and TRBJ2-2 gives the full variable domain: GAGVSQSPSNKVTEKGKDVELRCDPISGHTALYWYRQSLGQGLEFLIYFQGNSAPDKSGLPSDRFSAERTGGSVSTLTIQRTQQEDSAVYLCASSFRVTGELFFGEGSRLTVL.

In its sample, this clonotype was seen many times. This chain joins TRBV6-6 and TRBJ2-3; D might be TRBD1 (5 bases). CDR1 and CDR2 (germline): MNHNY, SVGAGI (reference sequence). V was clipped by 4 bases and J by 4 bases, with 18 bases between them. The CDR3 has 16 amino acids. The CDR3 reads CASSSDTRVSADTQYF. CDR3 sequence (DNA): TGTGCCAGCAGTTCGGACACCCGGGTTAGTGCAGATACGCAGTATTTT.

In its sample, this clonotype was seen many times. The chain combines TRBV19 with TRBJ1-5; D possibly corresponds to TRBD1 (6 bases). The CDR3 runs 15 residues. With 2 bases removed from V and 3 bases from J, the gap between germline ends came to 11 bases. Per germline, CDR1 LNHDA and CDR2 SQIVND (reference sequence). The CDR3 sequence is CASSITDSPNQPQHF. The CDR3 DNA reads TGTGCCAGTAGTATAACGGACAGCCCCAATCAGCCCCAGCATTTT.

The V gene is TRBV27, the J gene TRBJ2-1; 7 bases are shared with TRBD1. This CDR3 has 13 residues. Trimming took 6 bases from V and 1 from J; bases not matched to a gene: 0. CDR1 and CDR2 (germline): MNHEY, SMNVEV (reference sequence). CDR3 sequence: CASSRGSYNEQFF. Here the CDR3 DNA reads TGTGCCAGCAGCAGGGGGTCCTACAATGAGCAGTTCTTC.

The CDR3 here is CSARALDRGNEQFF. The CDR3 DNA follows: TGCAGTGCTAGAGCTCTTGACAGGGGCAATGAGCAGTTCTTC. The rearrangement uses TRBV20-1 and TRBJ2-1; 8 bases fit TRBD1. The CDR3 has 14 amino acids. J gave up 6 bases and V 1 base, and 5 bases lay outside the gene matches. Germline CDR1 reads DFQATT; CDR2 reads SNEGSKA (reference sequence).

This clonotype has just a few counts. The chain is built from TRBV12-3 or TRBV12-4 and TRBJ2-1; D remains unclear. The DNA matches TRBJ2-7 better at its end, which makes the J call doubtful. CDR3 length equals 12 residues. The DNA of the CDR3 is TGTGCCAGCAGTCCGCGAGGCTCTGAGCAGTACTTC. Its translation is CASSPRGSEQYF.

This clonotype was recorded at least ten times. CDR3 amino acids: CASSLGDSRNEQFF. The CDR3, as DNA: TGTGCCAGCAGCTTAGGGGACTCTCGGAATGAGCAGTTCTTC. This chain links TRBV7-8 with TRBJ2-1, with D possibly TRBD2 on 6 matching bases. In germline, CDR1 is SGHVS, CDR2 FQNEAQ. This CDR3 comprises 14 residues. V lost 1 base, J lost 7 bases, and 11 bases lay in between.

Judged by abundance, this clonotype is medium-sized. This chain connects TRBV7-3 to TRBJ2-1; D remains ambiguous. V lost 2 bases, J lost 4 bases, and 9 bases lay in between. In germline, CDR1 is SGHTA, CDR2 FQGTGA. This CDR3 comprises 14 residues. In DNA, the CDR3 is TGTGCCAGCAGCTTAGGTTTGGGTTACAATGAGCAGTTCTTC. It codes for CASSLGLGYNEQFF.

Concerning this clonotype itself: A much larger clone is a single base away; this may be a read error. CDR3 DNA sequence: TGCGCCACCAAGCCTAGCGGGATTAATGAGCAGTACTTC. Its translation is CATKPSGINEQYF. The V call is TRBV10-1, the J call TRBJ2-5, with TRBD2 identical over 9 bases. The V gene's germline CDR1 is WNHNN and CDR2 SYGVQD (reference sequence). With 10 bases clipped from V and 11 bases from J, the junction kept 14 bases outside the gene matches. The CDR3 covers 13 residues.

About this clonotype itself: One end of the junction is discordant with germline, which a read error may explain. The CDR3 reads CPGSRHWATNIQYF. CDR3 DNA sequence: TGCCCCGGCTCACGGCATTGGGCCACAAACATTCAGTACTTC. The gene calls are TRBV7-8 and TRBJ2-4; D not resolved. Germline V CDR1 and CDR2: SGHVS, FQNEAQ. CDR3 length equals 14 residues.

This clonotype appeared a single time. The chain joins TRBV7-9 to TRBJ2-5; 12 nucleotides align to TRBD1. The DNA end lines up better with TRBJ2-1; the J call may be wrong. Germline V gene data show CDR1 as SEHNR and CDR2 as FQNEAQ (reference sequence). CDR3 length equals 17 residues. In nucleotides, the CDR3 is TGTGCCAGCAGTCCCGGAGCCGGGACAGGGGGCCAAGAGACCCAGTTCTTC. It codes for CASSPGAGTGGQETQFF.

Points on this clonotype: One end of the junction is discordant with germline, which a read error may explain. The CDR3 bases are TGTGCGGGCAGCGTAGCTGGTGGACCAGAGACGCAGTATTTC. Translated: CAGSVAGGPETQYF. The J gene is TRBJ2-3, the V gene TRBV12-3 or TRBV12-4, with no clear D. The CDR3 spans 14 residues.

The genes are TRBV7-3 and TRBJ2-2; D gene unclear. Germline V CDR1 and CDR2: SGHTA, FQGTGA. The CDR3 consists of 13 residues. V was cut by 5 bases and J by 5 bases, with 9 bases left in between. The CDR3 spells CASSPDWTGELFF. The CDR3 DNA reads as TGTGCCAGCAGCCCAGACTGGACCGGGGAGCTGTTTTTT.

Many counts were recorded for this clonotype. The chain uses TRBV6-5 and TRBJ1-1; no clear D. The length of the CDR3 is 14 residues. CDR1 is MNHEY and CDR2 is SVGAGI in the germline V gene. V lost 4 bases and J 0 bases, leaving 9 bases between the germline ends. CDR3 region: CASSFTQMNTEAFF. CDR3 nucleotides: TGTGCCAGCAGTTTTACACAGATGAACACTGAAGCTTTCTTT.

This rearrangement joins TRBV7-6 to TRBJ2-4, with 8 bases fitting TRBD2. This CDR3 has 16 residues. The germline CDR1 and CDR2 sequences are SGHVS and FNYEAQ. The junction had 16 bases not matched to a gene; V was cut back by 2 bases and J by 13 bases. As DNA, the CDR3 is TGTGCCAGCAGCTTAACGGGGGGGGGAGCCAAAAACACGCAGTACTTC. Its protein is CASSLTGGGAKNTQYF.

This CDR3 is CARSLRGKQYF. In nucleotides, the CDR3 is TGTGCAAGGAGCTTGCGGGGTAAGCAGTATTTT. This chain uses TRBV7-4 with TRBJ2-2; the D gene is possibly TRBD2 (6 bases). The J call may be faulty, since TRBJ2-3 better matches the DNA end. CDR3 length: 11 amino acids. Per the germline V gene, CDR1 is SGHVT and CDR2 is SQSDAQ.

On this clonotype: At one boundary the junction diverges from the germline segment, which might be a read error. The chain recombines TRBV7-6 with TRBJ2-1, with D unresolved. The CDR3 is 12 residues long. Looked up from germline, CDR1 is SGHVS and CDR2 is FNYEAQ. CDR3 loop: CARNGFPDTQYF. Written as DNA, the CDR3 is TGTGCCAGGAATGGCTTCCCAGATACGCAGTATTTC.

This clonotype was seen many times. Just one base apart from a much larger clone, this may be a read error. The chain employs TRBV11-2 and TRBJ2-1, with 10 bases matching TRBD2. Unmatched junction bases numbered 11, after V lost 2 bases and J lost 13 bases. Germline CDR1 and CDR2: SGHAT and FQNNGV. The CDR3 sequence is 15 residues long. CDR3 bases: TGTGCCAGCAGCTTACGGACTAGCGGCGGGGAGACCCAGTTCTTC. Protein: CASSLRTSGGETQFF.